What follows are 23 T cell receptor gamma chains derived from one specimen sequenced in a study of Vδ1+ human thymocytes. The template was reverse-transcribed extracted RNA. CDR3 amplicons came from multiplex PCR with pooled V-gene forward and constant-region reverse primers. With CATT, TCRdb re-called clones from the multiplex PCR reads. Of about 27,000 gamma-chain clones listed, roughly 20% were seen once; the top ten hold about 1.9%. General study findings and limits: Highly polyclonal TRG and TRD repertoires with Gaussian CDR3 length distributions appeared in thymus.

The antigens these receptors bind are not known. The specimen sequenced was Vdelta1+ gamma-delta thymocytes from the thymus. Subset here: FACS-sorted CD3+ TCRalphabeta- TCRVdelta1+ TCRVdelta2- thymocytes. The source of these receptors is a boy under two years old who had congenital heart surgery.

This clone showed up just a few times. This sequence joins TRGV2 and TRGJ1 or TRGJ2. Germline V gene lookup returns CDR1 EGSNGY and CDR2 YDSYNSKV. The CDR3 sequence is 13 residues long. V shed 0 bases and J 12 bases; nucleotides not matched to a gene: 11. CDR3 nucleotides: TGTGCCACCTGGGACGGGCATTCGAGTTTGAAACTCTTT. Protein: CATWDGHSSLKLF.

This clone was found a few times. V gene TRGV8 combines with J gene TRGJ1 or TRGJ2. With V trimmed by 11 bases and J by 5 bases, 6 bases remained unmatched. The CDR3 is 10 residues long. Germline-derived CDR1 and CDR2 are VENAVY and YDSYNSRV. CDR3 bases: TGTGCCAGCCACAATTATAAGAAACTCTTT. It encodes CASHNYKKLF.

The chain joins TRGV4 to TRGJ1 or TRGJ2. Germline V gene data show CDR1 as EGSTGY and CDR2 as YDSYTSSV. V trimming: 9 bases; J trimming: 10 bases; junction bases outside the gene matches: 9. The CDR3 length is 10 residues. CDR3 protein: CATPRVKKLF. In nucleotides, the CDR3 is TGTGCCACCCCTCGGGTAAAGAAACTCTTT.

This clone was seen only a few times. In the same sample, other DNA sequences code for this CDR3. V gene TRGV9 combines with J gene TRGJ1 or TRGJ2. Losses at the gene ends were 5 bases for V and 3 bases for J; bases not matched to a gene: 4. Germline CDR1 is GITISATS and CDR2 is ISYDGTV (reference sequence). CDR3 length: 12 residues. For the CDR3, the DNA is TGTGCCTTGTGGGTAGGTTATTATAAGAAACTCTTT. Its translation is CALWVGYYKKLF.

This clone was detected only a few times. An end of the junction differs from the germline gene, which may be a read error. Additional DNA sequences in this sample encode the identical CDR3. The chain has TRGV3 and TRGJ1 or TRGJ2. There are 14 residues in the CDR3. Per germline, CDR1 VTNTFY and CDR2 YDVSTARD (reference sequence). The CDR3 DNA follows: TGTGCAACCTGGGACAGGCCTCCTTATTATAAGAAACTCTTT. Its protein product is CATWDRPPYYKKLF.

The rearrangement joins TRGV3 to TRGJ1 or TRGJ2. The V and J ends lost 5 bases and 4 bases, in that order; junction bases with no gene match: 8. The V gene's germline CDR1 is VTNTFY and CDR2 YDVSTARD (reference sequence). The CDR3 consists of 13 residues. The CDR3 spells CATWGRLYYKKLF. The CDR3, as DNA: TGTGCCACCTGGGGCAGACTATATTATAAGAAACTCTTT.

This clone was detected a few times. The V call is TRGV8, the J call TRGJ1 or TRGJ2. In germline, CDR1 is VENAVY, CDR2 YDSYNSRV. CDR3 length: 12 amino acids. V shed 9 bases, J shed 9 bases, and the junction held 14 bases outside the gene matches. CDR3 protein: CATRRIACKKLF. The CDR3 bases are TGTGCCACCCGCCGAATTGCTTGTAAGAAACTCTTT.

The chain has TRGV2 and TRGJ1 or TRGJ2. The V segment lost 3 bases and the J segment 5 bases; nucleotides outside the gene matches: 10. The length of the CDR3 is 14 residues. The germline V gene encodes CDR1 EGSNGY and CDR2 YDSYNSKV. The CDR3 sequence is CATWDPPGDYKKLF. CDR3 in DNA: TGTGCCACCTGGGACCCCCCCGGGGATTATAAGAAACTCTTT.

The rearrangement links TRGV3 to TRGJ1 or TRGJ2. The CDR3 loop spans 13 amino acids. Germline assignment: CDR1 VTNTFY and CDR2 YDVSTARD (reference sequence). Trimming at V came to 5 bases and at J to 9 bases, leaving 13 bases not matched to a gene. CDR3 sequence reads: CATWGPIRRKKLF. The CDR3 DNA reads as TGTGCCACCTGGGGTCCTATAAGGCGTAAGAAACTCTTT.

On this clone itself: Other DNA sequences in the sample encode the same CDR3. The chain carries TRGV9 and TRGJ1 or TRGJ2. This CDR3 contains 14 residues. Germline CDR1 GITISATS, CDR2 ISYDGTV (reference sequence). Trimming removed 0 bases from V and 3 bases from J; junction bases left unmatched: 5. The CDR3 protein is CALWEVRGYYKKLF. In nucleotides, the CDR3 is TGTGCCTTGTGGGAGGTGCGCGGTTATTATAAGAAACTCTTT.

Comments on this clone: The same CDR3 arises from other DNA sequences in this sample as well. The chain is built from TRGV2 and TRGJ1 or TRGJ2. V was pared by 0 bases and J by 10 bases, with 3 bases of the junction left unmatched. The CDR3 contains 11 residues. CDR1 EGSNGY and CDR2 YDSYNSKV come from the germline V gene. For the CDR3, the DNA is TGTGCCACCTGGGACGGGAACAAGAAACTCTTT. It is translated as CATWDGNKKLF.

The chain links TRGV4 to TRGJ1 or TRGJ2. Germline V gene lookup returns CDR1 EGSTGY and CDR2 YDSYTSSV. V shed 3 bases and J 4 bases; nucleotides not matched to a gene: 15. CDR3 length equals 16 residues. The CDR3: CATWDLRGLGYYKKLF. The CDR3 DNA is TGTGCCACCTGGGATTTACGGGGCCTGGGATATTATAAGAAACTCTTT.

A word on this clone: Other DNA sequences from this sample encode an identical CDR3 as well. The chain joins TRGV3 to TRGJ1 or TRGJ2. Germline values: CDR1 VTNTFY, CDR2 YDVSTARD (reference sequence). This CDR3 spans 11 amino acids. V was pared by 1 base and J by 12 bases, with 6 bases of the junction left unmatched. This CDR3 is CATWDRRGKLF. In DNA, the CDR3 is TGTGCCACCTGGGACAGAAGAGGGAAACTCTTT.

The chain is built from TRGV9 and TRGJ1 or TRGJ2. The CDR3 extends over 12 amino acids. The junction had 5 bases not matched to a gene; V was cut back by 1 base and J by 8 bases. Germline assignment: CDR1 GITISATS and CDR2 ISYDGTV (reference sequence). The CDR3 DNA is TGTGCCTTGTGGGAGGTAACTAATAAGAAACTCTTT. Its translation is CALWEVTNKKLF.

The chain joins TRGV5 to TRGJP2. CDR3 length: 13 amino acids. CDR1 and CDR2 (germline): VINAFY, YDVSNSKD. The J segment lost 6 bases and the V segment lost 5 bases, leaving 6 bases of the junction unmatched. The CDR3 nucleotides read TGTGCCACCTGGGGTGGGGGTGATTGGATCAAGACGTTT. It is translated as CATWGGGDWIKTF.

This chain connects TRGV4 to TRGJP2. This CDR3 region has 13 residues. Trimming at V came to 9 bases and at J to 3 bases, leaving 7 bases not matched to a gene. The germline V gene has CDR1 EGSTGY and CDR2 YDSYTSSV. For the CDR3, the DNA is TGTGCCACCCCCCGCGGTAGTGATTGGATCAAGACGTTT. It translates to CATPRGSDWIKTF.

This clone was found once. This rearrangement joins TRGV9 to TRGJ1 or TRGJ2. The junction had 20 bases not matched to a gene; V was cut back by 1 base and J by 8 bases. Germline CDR1 reads GITISATS; CDR2 reads ISYDGTV (reference sequence). The CDR3 is 17 amino acids. CDR3 in DNA: TGTGCCTTGTGGGAGGTCACTCCTTCAATGATCGGAAATAAGAAACTCTTT. Translating it yields CALWEVTPSMIGNKKLF.

This chain uses TRGV9 with TRGJ1 or TRGJ2. This CDR3 comprises 14 residues. V shed 3 bases, J shed 5 bases, and the junction held 10 bases outside the gene matches. The V gene's germline CDR1 is GITISATS and CDR2 ISYDGTV (reference sequence). The CDR3 region is CALWEPTRDYKKLF. CDR3 nucleotides: TGTGCCTTGTGGGAGCCAACAAGGGATTATAAGAAACTCTTT.

This clone was detected a few times. A much larger clone lies one base from this, so it may be a read error. Distinct nucleotide sequences in the sample also encode this CDR3. This chain links TRGV9 with TRGJ1 or TRGJ2. Germline assignment: CDR1 GITISATS and CDR2 ISYDGTV (reference sequence). This CDR3 has 13 amino acids. The junction had 4 bases not matched to a gene; V was cut back by 2 bases and J by 3 bases. DNA of the CDR3: TGTGCCTTGTGGGAGGGGCTTTATTATAAGAAACTCTTT. It encodes CALWEGLYYKKLF.

The gene calls are TRGV5 and TRGJ1 or TRGJ2. Per germline, CDR1 VINAFY and CDR2 YDVSNSKD. Trimming at V came to 1 base and at J to 4 bases, leaving 7 bases not matched to a gene. The CDR3 has 14 amino acids. For the CDR3, the DNA is TGTGCCACCTGGGACAGTTCCCAATATTATAAGAAACTCTTT. The encoded protein is CATWDSSQYYKKLF.

The gene calls are TRGV2 and TRGJ1 or TRGJ2. The CDR3 runs to 10 residues. The V gene's germline CDR1 is EGSNGY and CDR2 YDSYNSKV. V lost 0 bases to trimming and J lost 16 bases; unmatched junction nucleotides: 6. DNA for the CDR3: TGTGCCACCTGGGACGGGCTCTCGCTCTTT. Translated: CATWDGLSLF.

About this clone itself: Other nucleotide sequences from this sample produce the same CDR3. The chain is built from TRGV2 and TRGJ1 or TRGJ2. The CDR3 sequence is 14 residues long. Per the germline V gene, CDR1 is EGSNGY and CDR2 is YDSYNSKV. The V gene end was trimmed by 0 bases and the J gene end by 3 bases; junction bases not matched to a gene: 5. DNA of the CDR3: TGTGCCACCTGGGACGGGCCCGTTTATTATAAGAAACTCTTT. It translates to CATWDGPVYYKKLF.

This sequence joins TRGV2 and TRGJ1 or TRGJ2. Trimming removed 1 base from V and 7 bases from J; junction bases left unmatched: 13. Germline V gene lookup returns CDR1 EGSNGY and CDR2 YDSYNSKV. This CDR3 is 15 amino acids long. The DNA for the CDR3 is TGTGCCACCTGGGACGGCCCGCCTATACCGTATAAGAAACTCTTT. Translated, it gives CATWDGPPIPYKKLF.